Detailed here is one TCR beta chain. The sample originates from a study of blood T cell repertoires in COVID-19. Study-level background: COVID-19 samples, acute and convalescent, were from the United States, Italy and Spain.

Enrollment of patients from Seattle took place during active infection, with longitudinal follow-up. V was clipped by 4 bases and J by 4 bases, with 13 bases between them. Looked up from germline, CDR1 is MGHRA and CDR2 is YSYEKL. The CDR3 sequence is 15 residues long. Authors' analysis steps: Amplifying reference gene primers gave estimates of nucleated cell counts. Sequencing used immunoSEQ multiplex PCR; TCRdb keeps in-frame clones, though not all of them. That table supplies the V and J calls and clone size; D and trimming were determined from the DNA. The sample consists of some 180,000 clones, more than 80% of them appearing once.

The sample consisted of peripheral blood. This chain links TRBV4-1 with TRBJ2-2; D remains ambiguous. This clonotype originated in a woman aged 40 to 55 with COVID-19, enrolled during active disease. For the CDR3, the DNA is TGCGCCAGCAGCCCTATATCTCCGGGCACCGGGGAGCTGTTTTTT. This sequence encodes CASSPISPGTGELFF.